A single sample gave rise to the 11 T cell receptor beta chains below, sequenced in a study of pediatric ulcerative colitis. The protocol was immunoSEQ multiplex PCR, while the TCRdb copy is restricted to in-frame clones and leaves out a portion. The data hold some 10,000 clones, with roughly four fifths observed a single time. During colonoscopy, one to two rectal pinch biopsies were collected. The sample was gut tissue. The receptors derive from a girl under 18 who was a control in a study of pediatric ulcerative colitis.

J is TRBJ2-1 and V is TRBV4-1, with no clear D. CDR3 length: 11 amino acids. CDR1 is MGHRA and CDR2 is YSYEKL in the germline V gene. V was cut by 7 bases and J by 3 bases, with 4 bases left in between. CDR3 protein: CASKNYNEQFF. The CDR3 DNA reads TGCGCCAGCAAGAACTACAATGAGCAGTTCTTC.

The chain combines TRBV15 with TRBJ1-4, with no clear D. Germline CDR1 reads LNHNV; CDR2 reads YYDKDF (reference sequence). The CDR3 covers 15 residues. V was trimmed by 3 bases and J by 2 bases, leaving 10 bases between them. In DNA form, the CDR3 reads TGTGCCACCAGCAGGGGTGGGTGGACTAATGAAAAACTGTTTTTT. Residues: CATSRGGWTNEKLFF.

The gene calls are TRBV7-2 and TRBJ2-7, with D perhaps matching TRBD2 (6 bases). The CDR3 spans 11 residues. In germline, CDR1 is SGHTA, CDR2 FQGNSA. Trimming pared 6 bases from V and 6 bases from J, leaving 9 bases between. The CDR3 region has the DNA TGTGCCAGCAGTAGGGAGGTCGAGCAGTACTTC. Protein product: CASSREVEQYF.

This chain joins TRBV5-1 and TRBJ2-1; TRBD2 aligns across 11 bases. Germline trimming cut 2 bases from V and 2 bases from J; bases unmatched to any gene: 0. The CDR3 runs to 15 residues. The germline V gene has CDR1 SGHRS and CDR2 YFSETQ. The CDR3 DNA is TGCGCCAGCAGCTTACTAGCGGGAGCCTACAATGAGCAGTTCTTC. This sequence encodes CASSLLAGAYNEQFF. The variable domain in full, completed from reference TRBV5-1 and TRBJ2-1, reads KAGVTQTPRYLIKTRGQQVTLSCSPISGHRSVSWYQQTPGQGLQFLFEYFSETQRNKGNFPGRFSGRQFSNSRSEMNVSTLELGDSALYLCASSLLAGAYNEQFFGPGTRLTVL.

V and J are TRBV7-6 and TRBJ1-5; no reliable D call. Trimming pared 6 bases from V and 4 bases from J, leaving 22 bases between. The V gene's germline CDR1 is SGHVS and CDR2 FNYEAQ. The CDR3 extends over 17 amino acids. CDR3 DNA sequence: TGTGCCAGCAGTTTAAATGGTCCCGGGAGTCCAAATCAGCCCCAGCATTTT. Translating it yields CASSLNGPGSPNQPQHF. Supplemented by reference TRBV7-6 and TRBJ1-5, the full variable domain reads GAGVSQSPRYKVTKRGQDVALRCDPISGHVSLYWYRQALGQGPEFLTYFNYEAQQDKSGLPNDRFSAERPEGSISTLTIQRTEQRDSAMYRCASSLNGPGSPNQPQHFGDGTRLSIL.

This clone was counted a single time. The V gene is TRBV14, the J gene TRBJ2-1; 7 nucleotides align to TRBD2. This CDR3 has 17 amino acids. J lost 4 bases, V lost 0 bases, and 9 bases had no gene match. The germline gives CDR1 SGHDN, CDR2 FVKESK. CDR3 region: CASSQDGRETRYNEQFF. CDR3 bases: TGTGCCAGCAGCCAAGATGGGCGGGAGACCCGGTACAATGAGCAGTTCTTC.

The chain combines TRBV15 with TRBJ1-1; 8 bases align to TRBD1. Looked up from germline, CDR1 is LNHNV and CDR2 is YYDKDF (reference sequence). The CDR3 totals 15 residues. The junction had 3 bases not matched to a gene; V was cut back by 3 bases and J by 0 bases. The DNA of the CDR3 is TGTGCCACCAGCAGCAGACAGGGGATGAACACTGAAGCTTTCTTT. Residues: CATSSRQGMNTEAFF.

V is TRBV27 and J is TRBJ2-2; no clear D gene. CDR3 length equals 12 residues. V shed 3 bases and J shed 5 bases, with 4 bases lying between them. Germline V lookup: CDR1 MNHEY, CDR2 SMNVEV (reference sequence). CDR3 DNA sequence: TGTGCCAGCAGTTTCAGAACCGGGGAGCTGTTTTTT. Residues: CASSFRTGELFF.

This clone was found a few times. The rearrangement joins TRBV7-9 to TRBJ2-3; 10 bases are a match to TRBD1. Unmatched junction bases numbered 1, after V lost 0 bases and J lost 1 base. CDR1 and CDR2 (germline): SEHNR, FQNEAQ (reference sequence). The CDR3 totals 16 residues. Here the CDR3 DNA reads TGTGCCAGCAGCTTAGCTGGACAGGGGGGCACAGATACGCAGTATTTT. It translates to CASSLAGQGGTDTQYF.

This sequence joins TRBV5-3 and TRBJ2-7; D possibly uses TRBD1 or TRBD2 (5 bases each). TRBV5-3 is noted as an ORF with a role that remains uncertain. V was cut by 4 bases and J by 0 bases, with 26 bases left in between. The CDR3 runs to 19 residues. Here the CDR3 reads CARSHRVPLAGTSSYEQYF. As DNA, the CDR3 is TGTGCCAGAAGCCACCGCGTCCCTCTCGCAGGGACGAGCTCCTACGAGCAGTACTTC.

A word on this clone: A read error may explain this, as a much larger clone is one base away. J is TRBJ1-5 and V is TRBV7-3, with D hard to call. The V end was cut by 5 bases, the J end by 4 bases, with 6 bases between. Germline V gene lookup returns CDR1 SGHTA and CDR2 FQGTGA. CDR3 length: 12 residues. CDR3 sequence (DNA): TGTGCCAGCAGCCCTACAAATCAGCCCCAGCATTTT. Protein sequence: CASSPTNQPQHF.